Shown below are 15 T cell receptor beta chains from a single sample sequenced in a study of blood T cell repertoires in COVID-19. TCRdb keeps only in-frame clones here, not all; method: immunoSEQ multiplex PCR. Among 250,000 to 300,000 clones listed, roughly 90% were seen once. The sequenced sample consisted of PBMCs or T cells enriched from blood (not recorded which). Receptors originate from a woman aged 55-70 years who had recovered from COVID-19.

This chain links TRBV7-8 with TRBJ1-3; D is unresolved. V lost 3 bases to trimming and J lost 0 bases, with 21 bases between them. CDR3 length equals 19 residues. Germline loops: CDR1 SGHVS, CDR2 FQNEAQ. For the CDR3, the DNA is TGTGCCAGCAGCTTGGGAGGTCTGATGGCGGGGAGCTCTGGAAACACCATATATTTT. This sequence encodes CASSLGGLMAGSSGNTIYF.

There are a few counts of this clone. The rearrangement links TRBV2 to TRBJ2-7, with 8 bases that match TRBD2. Germline CDR1 SNHLY, CDR2 FYNNEI. CDR3 length equals 15 residues. The V and J ends lost 3 bases and 3 bases, in that order; junction bases with no gene match: 7. CDR3 bases: TGTGCCAGCAGTGAGGAGAGCGGGAGCGACTACGAGCAGTACTTC. Translated, it gives CASSEESGSDYEQYF.

The chain carries TRBV30 and TRBJ1-2; 9 nucleotides align to TRBD1. This CDR3 contains 13 residues. Looked up from germline, CDR1 is GTSNPN and CDR2 is SVGIG (reference sequence). The V segment lost 3 bases and the J segment 8 bases; nucleotides outside the gene matches: 7. CDR3 sequence reads: CAWRGQGLGGYTF. CDR3 coding DNA: TGTGCCTGGAGGGGACAGGGTCTAGGGGGCTACACCTTC.

The CDR3 DNA follows: TGTGCCAGCAGCCCACCCTTTGGCGGAGCCTCAAGATCCTACGAGCAGTACTTC. This codes for CASSPPFGGASRSYEQYF. This chain links TRBV7-9 with TRBJ2-7; no reliable D call. The V and J ends lost 5 bases and 1 base respectively, with 24 bases between them. CDR1 is SEHNR and CDR2 is FQNEAQ in the germline V gene (reference sequence). CDR3 length: 18 amino acids.

J is TRBJ2-7 and V is TRBV29-1; TRBD1 matches at 9 bases. Germline V lookup: CDR1 SQVTM, CDR2 ANQGSEA. This CDR3 region has 13 residues. Unmatched junction bases numbered 7, after V lost 6 bases and J lost 4 bases. This CDR3 is CSVAGQGRYEQYF. The CDR3 DNA follows: TGCAGCGTCGCCGGACAGGGGCGGTACGAGCAGTACTTC.

Notes on this clone: In the same sample, other DNA sequences code for this CDR3. The chain has TRBV9 and TRBJ2-2; no reliable D call. Germline CDR1 SGDLS, CDR2 YYNGEE. V was shortened by 0 bases and J by 1 base, with 7 bases between the two germline ends. The CDR3 has 15 amino acids. CDR3 in DNA: TGTGCCAGCAGCGTAGGTGGCAGGAACACCGGGGAGCTGTTTTTT. Translation: CASSVGGRNTGELFF.

The CDR3 loop reads CASTGRVGQPQHF. The CDR3 DNA is TGTGCCAGCACCGGCAGGGTAGGTCAGCCCCAGCATTTT. The rearrangement joins TRBV28 to TRBJ1-5; D may be TRBD1 (5 bases). Germline V CDR1 and CDR2: MDHEN, SYDVKM. The CDR3 extends over 13 amino acids. V was pared by 7 bases and J by 6 bases, with 13 bases between.

The rearrangement links TRBV10-1 to TRBJ1-1; weak D call: TRBD1 (5 bases). Germline V gene sequence: CDR1 WNHNN, CDR2 SYGVQD (reference sequence). V lost 7 bases and J lost 2, with 11 bases in between. The CDR3 runs 13 residues. CDR3 nucleotides: TGCGCCAGCAAGGCACAGGTCAACACTGAAGCTTTCTTT. It codes for CASKAQVNTEAFF.

The chain employs TRBV29-1 and TRBJ2-3; maybe TRBD2 (6 bases). Germline V gene data show CDR1 as SQVTM and CDR2 as ANQGSEA. The CDR3 has 12 amino acids. V was pared by 6 bases and J by 6 bases, with 13 bases between. CDR3 protein: CSVKPSADTQYF. CDR3 nucleotides: TGCAGCGTGAAACCTAGCGCGGATACGCAGTATTTT.

This chain links TRBV9 with TRBJ1-5; 9 nucleotides align to TRBD1. CDR3 length: 15 amino acids. Germline CDR1 is SGDLS and CDR2 is YYNGEE. V was clipped by 4 bases and J by 1 base; unmatched bases: 3. The CDR3 DNA reads as TGTGCCAGCAGCCAGACAGGGGGAAGCAATCAGCCCCAGCATTTT. As protein: CASSQTGGSNQPQHF.

The gene calls are TRBV6-4 and TRBJ2-1, with D perhaps matching TRBD2 (6 bases). CDR1 is MRHNA, CDR2 SNTAGT, per germline. Deletions cut 8 bases from V and 2 bases from J, with 25 bases between. The CDR3 is 18 residues long. The CDR3 sequence: CASPQALLGGRTYNEQFF. For the CDR3, the DNA is TGTGCCAGCCCTCAGGCACTCCTGGGGGGACGCACCTACAATGAGCAGTTCTTC.

This chain links TRBV19 with TRBJ2-1, with 15 bases fitting TRBD2. Looked up from germline, CDR1 is LNHDA and CDR2 is SQIVND (reference sequence). CDR3 length: 15 amino acids. V trimming: 3 bases; J trimming: 9 bases; junction bases outside the gene matches: 3. The CDR3 coding sequence is TGTGCCAGTAGTATTAGGACTAGCGGGGGGGCTGAGCAGTTCTTC. It encodes CASSIRTSGGAEQFF. Drawing the rest from reference TRBV19 and TRBJ2-1, the complete variable domain is DGGITQSPKYLFRKEGQNVTLSCEQNLNHDAMYWYRQDPGQGLRLIYYSQIVNDFQKGDIAEGYSVSREKKESFPLTVTSAQKNPTAFYLCASSIRTSGGAEQFFGPGTRLTVL.

A few counts support this clone. The rearrangement joins TRBV7-3 to TRBJ2-2; 7 bases map to TRBD1. The V gene's germline CDR1 is SGHTA and CDR2 FQGTGA. Unmatched junction bases numbered 6, after V lost 3 bases and J lost 2 bases. The CDR3 consists of 16 residues. The CDR3 DNA follows: TGTGCCAGCAGCTTTACAGGGGACCTAAACACCGGGGAGCTGTTTTTT. This encodes CASSFTGDLNTGELFF. Full variable domain (remainder filled in from reference TRBV7-3 and TRBJ2-2): GAGVSQTPSNKVTEKGKYVELRCDPISGHTALYWYRQSLGQGPEFLIYFQGTGAADDSGLPNDRFFAVRPEGSVSTLKIQRTERGDSAVYLCASSFTGDLNTGELFFGEGSRLTVL.

The chain uses TRBV3-1 (or the pseudogene TRBV3-2) and TRBJ2-2; TRBD2 matches at 8 bases. V lost 4 bases, J lost 7 bases, and 11 bases stayed unmatched. This CDR3 region has 16 residues. CDR1 and CDR2 from the germline V gene are LGHDT and YNNKEL (reference sequence). DNA of the CDR3: TGTGCCAGCAGCCCGACGCCCGCGGGGGGCAACGGGGAGCTGTTTTTT. This translates into CASSPTPAGGNGELFF.

The chain employs TRBV30 and TRBJ1-1; 9 bases match TRBD1. This CDR3 has 11 amino acids. J was trimmed by 10 bases and V by 2 bases; bases with no gene match: 2. The germline CDR1 and CDR2 sequences are GTSNPN and SVGIG (reference sequence). The CDR3: CAWSPDRGAFF. The CDR3 DNA reads as TGTGCCTGGAGTCCGGACAGGGGAGCTTTCTTT.